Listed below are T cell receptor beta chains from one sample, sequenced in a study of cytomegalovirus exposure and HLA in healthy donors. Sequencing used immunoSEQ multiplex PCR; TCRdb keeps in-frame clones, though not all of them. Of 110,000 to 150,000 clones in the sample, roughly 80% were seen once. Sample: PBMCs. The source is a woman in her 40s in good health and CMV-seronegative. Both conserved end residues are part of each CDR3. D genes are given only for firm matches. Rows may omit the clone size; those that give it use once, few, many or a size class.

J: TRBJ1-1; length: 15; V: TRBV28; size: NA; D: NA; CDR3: CASSYPLTGNTEAFF; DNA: TGTGCCAGCAGTTACCCCCTTACAGGGAACACTGAAGCTTTCTTT
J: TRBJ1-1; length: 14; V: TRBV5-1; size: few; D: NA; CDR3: CASSLFSGKIEAFF; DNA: TGCGCCAGCAGCTTGTTTTCGGGGAAGATAGAAGCTTTCTTT
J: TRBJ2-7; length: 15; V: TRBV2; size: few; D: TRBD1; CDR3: CASSEGGTGSYEQYF; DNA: TGTGCCAGCAGTGAAGGTGGGACAGGATCCTACGAGCAGTACTTC
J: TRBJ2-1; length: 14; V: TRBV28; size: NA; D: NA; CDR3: CASSPHTGFNEQFF; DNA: TGTGCCAGCAGTCCCCATACAGGGTTCAATGAGCAGTTCTTC
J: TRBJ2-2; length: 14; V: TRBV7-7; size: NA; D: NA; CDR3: CASSRDSNTGELFF; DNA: TGTGCCAGCAGCCGGGACTCGAACACCGGGGAGCTGTTTTTT
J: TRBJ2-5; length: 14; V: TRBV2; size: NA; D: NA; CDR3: CASSGGVGAETQYF; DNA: TGTGCCAGCAGTGGGGGGGTAGGAGCAGAGACCCAGTACTTC
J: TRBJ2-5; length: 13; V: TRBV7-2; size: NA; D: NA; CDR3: CASSPRIQETQYF; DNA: TGTGCCAGCAGCCCGCGGATCCAAGAGACCCAGTACTTC
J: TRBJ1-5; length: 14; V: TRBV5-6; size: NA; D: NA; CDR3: CASSLAGGGQPQHF; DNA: TGTGCCAGCAGCTTGGCCGGGGGGGGTCAGCCCCAGCATTTT
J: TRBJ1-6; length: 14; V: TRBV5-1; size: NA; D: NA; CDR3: CASSLGQLNSPLHF; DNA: TGCGCCAGCAGCTTGGGACAGCTCAATTCACCCCTCCACTTT
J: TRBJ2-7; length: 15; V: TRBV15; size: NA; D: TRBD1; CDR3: CATSRVTGILYEQYF; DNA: TGTGCCACCAGCAGAGTGACAGGGATTTTGTACGAGCAGTACTTC
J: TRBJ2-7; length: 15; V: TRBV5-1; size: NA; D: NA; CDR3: CASLPLPGDSYEQYF; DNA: TGCGCCAGCCTCCCACTTCCAGGGGACTCCTACGAGCAGTACTTC
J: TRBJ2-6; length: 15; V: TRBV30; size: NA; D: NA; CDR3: CAWSRRAVLANVLTF; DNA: TGTGCCTGGAGTCGCAGGGCAGTCCTGGCCAACGTCCTGACTTTC
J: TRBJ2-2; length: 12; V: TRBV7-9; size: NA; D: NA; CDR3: CSSSLGSGELFF; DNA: TGTTCCAGCAGCTTAGGAAGCGGAGAGCTGTTTTTT
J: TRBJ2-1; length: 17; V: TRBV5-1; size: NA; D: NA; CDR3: CASSARGGGERYNEQFF; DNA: TGCGCCAGCAGCGCCCGGGGTGGGGGCGAGCGTTACAATGAGCAGTTCTTC
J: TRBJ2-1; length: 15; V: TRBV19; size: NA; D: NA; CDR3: CASRKGDSPYNEQFF; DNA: TGTGCCAGTAGAAAAGGGGATTCCCCTTACAATGAGCAGTTCTTC
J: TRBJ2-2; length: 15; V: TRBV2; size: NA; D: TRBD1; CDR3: CASTVGQPDTGELFF; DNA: TGTGCCAGCACTGTGGGACAGCCCGACACCGGGGAGCTGTTTTTT
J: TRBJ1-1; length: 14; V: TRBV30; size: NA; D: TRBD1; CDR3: CAWSRTGTNTEAFF; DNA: TGTGCCTGGAGTCGGACAGGGACGAACACTGAAGCTTTCTTT
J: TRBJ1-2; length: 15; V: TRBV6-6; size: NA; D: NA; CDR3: CASSWAPGTNYGYTF; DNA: TGTGCCAGCAGTTGGGCCCCGGGGACTAACTATGGCTACACCTTC
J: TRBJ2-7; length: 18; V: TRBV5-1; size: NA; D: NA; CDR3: CASSLWGGAGASSYEQYF; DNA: TGCGCCAGCAGCTTGTGGGGGGGGGCAGGGGCTTCCTCCTACGAGCAGTACTTC
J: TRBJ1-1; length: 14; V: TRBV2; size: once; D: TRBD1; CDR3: CASSVGQGYTEAFF; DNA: TGTGCCAGCAGTGTGGGACAGGGTTACACTGAAGCTTTCTTT
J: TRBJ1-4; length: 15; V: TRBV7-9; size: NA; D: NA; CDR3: CASMRVDGTYEKLFF; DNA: TGTGCCAGCATGAGGGTCGACGGCACCTATGAAAAACTGTTTTTT
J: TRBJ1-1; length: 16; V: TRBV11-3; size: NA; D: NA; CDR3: CASSLGEGRGATEAFF; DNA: TGTGCCAGCAGCTTAGGAGAAGGCAGGGGAGCAACTGAAGCTTTCTTT
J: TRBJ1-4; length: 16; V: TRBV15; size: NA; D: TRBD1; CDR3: CATSRTGGAANEKLFF; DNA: TGTGCCACCAGCAGGACAGGGGGCGCAGCTAATGAAAAACTGTTTTTT
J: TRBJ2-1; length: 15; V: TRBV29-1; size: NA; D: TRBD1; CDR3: CSVAPGQKMAYEQFF; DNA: TGCAGCGTGGCACCGGGACAGAAAATGGCCTATGAGCAGTTCTTC
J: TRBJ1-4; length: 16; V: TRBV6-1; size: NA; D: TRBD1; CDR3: CASSEGRGHANEKLFF; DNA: TGTGCCAGCAGTGAGGGCAGGGGGCATGCTAATGAAAAACTGTTTTTT
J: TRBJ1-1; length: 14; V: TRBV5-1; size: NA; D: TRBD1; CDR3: CASSLTGRNTEAFF; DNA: TGTGCCAGCAGCTTGACAGGGAGAAACACTGAAGCTTTCTTT
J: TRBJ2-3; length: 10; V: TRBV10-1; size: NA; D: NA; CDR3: CASIIDTQYF; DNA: TGCGCCAGCATTATAGATACGCAGTATTTT
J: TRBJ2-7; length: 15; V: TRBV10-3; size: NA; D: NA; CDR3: CAIKVTTGSSYEQYF; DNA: TGTGCCATCAAAGTTACTACAGGGTCGTCCTACGAGCAGTACTTC
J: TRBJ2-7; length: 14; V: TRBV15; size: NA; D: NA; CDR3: CATSRGHPSYEQYF; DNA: TGTGCCACCAGCCGAGGACACCCAAGCTACGAGCAGTACTTC
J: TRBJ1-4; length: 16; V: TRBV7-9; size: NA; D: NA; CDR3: CASSGVGYRIREKLFF; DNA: TGTGCCAGCAGCGGCGTGGGCTACAGGATACGAGAAAAACTGTTTTTT
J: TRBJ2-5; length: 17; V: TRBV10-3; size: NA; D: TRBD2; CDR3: CAISGSGAGGLRETQYF; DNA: TGTGCCATCAGCGGCTCGGGGGCGGGAGGGCTGAGGGAGACCCAGTACTTC
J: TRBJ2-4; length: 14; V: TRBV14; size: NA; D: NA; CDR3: CASSQWLAKNIQYF; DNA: TGTGCCAGCAGCCAATGGCTGGCCAAAAACATTCAGTACTTC
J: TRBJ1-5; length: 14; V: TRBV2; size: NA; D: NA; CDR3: CASKGGEPYQPQHF; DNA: TGTGCCTCAAAAGGGGGTGAGCCTTATCAGCCCCAGCATTTT
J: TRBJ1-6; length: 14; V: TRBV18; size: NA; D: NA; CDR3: CASSTTQGDSPLHF; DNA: TGTGCCAGCTCGACAACACAGGGCGATTCACCCCTCCACTTT
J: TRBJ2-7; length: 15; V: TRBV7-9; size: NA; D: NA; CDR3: CASSFLPGNYYEQYF; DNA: TGTGCCAGCAGCTTCTTACCAGGCAATTACTACGAGCAGTACTTC
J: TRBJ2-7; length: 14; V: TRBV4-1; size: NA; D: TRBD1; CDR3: CASSLGTGSFEQYF; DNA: TGCGCCAGCAGCCTCGGGACAGGGTCCTTCGAGCAGTACTTC
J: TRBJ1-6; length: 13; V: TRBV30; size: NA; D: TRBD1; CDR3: CAWNRQGAESLHF; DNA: TGTGCCTGGAACAGACAGGGGGCCGAGTCCCTCCACTTT
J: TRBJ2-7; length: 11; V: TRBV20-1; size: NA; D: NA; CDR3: CSAQQGYEQYF; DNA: TGCAGTGCCCAACAGGGTTACGAGCAGTACTTC
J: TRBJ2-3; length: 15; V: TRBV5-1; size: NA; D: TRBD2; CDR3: CASSHSGGRADTQYF; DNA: TGCGCCAGCAGCCACAGCGGGGGGCGCGCAGATACGCAGTATTTT
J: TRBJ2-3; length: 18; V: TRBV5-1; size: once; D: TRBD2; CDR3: CASSLEASGRRSTDTQYF; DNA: TGCGCCAGCAGCTTGGAGGCTAGCGGGAGGAGGAGCACAGATACGCAGTATTTT
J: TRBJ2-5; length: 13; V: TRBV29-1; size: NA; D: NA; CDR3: CSVEEGGGETQYF; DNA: TGCAGCGTTGAGGAGGGAGGGGGGGAGACCCAGTACTTC
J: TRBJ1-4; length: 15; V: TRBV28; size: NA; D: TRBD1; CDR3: CASRPWTGPNEKLFF; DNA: TGTGCCAGCAGACCTTGGACAGGACCTAATGAAAAACTGTTTTTT